These T cell receptor beta chains were read from a single sample in a study of T cell changes during pregnancy in multiple sclerosis. The data were produced by immunoSEQ multiplex PCR, yet TCRdb's version contains in-frame clones alone and is incomplete. Here the sample spans about 28,000 clones, more than 85% being singletons. This specimen was CD4+ T cells from peripheral blood mononuclear cells, taken in the first trimester of pregnancy. These receptors all stem from a female donor in good health, enrolled as a control in a pregnancy study. CDR3s include the opening cysteine and the closing phenylalanine or tryptophan. The order of the fields is V gene, J gene, clone size, D gene, CDR3 DNA, CDR3 protein. The D gene is left open where the match is weak. Not all rows give a size; the values are once, few, many and, for expanded clones, a class.

TRBV7-2	TRBJ1-1	.	TRBD1	TGTGCCAGCAGCTTAAGGGGGCAGGGGGCGCACACTGAAGCTTTCTTT	CASSLRGQGAHTEAFF
TRBV5-1	TRBJ2-1	.	.	TGCGCCAGCAGCTTGTCTTTGGGGGGTGAGCAGTTCTTC	CASSLSLGGEQFF
TRBV9	TRBJ2-7	.	TRBD2	TGTGCCAGGACCGGACTAGCCGGCGAGCAGTACTTC	CARTGLAGEQYF
TRBV7-8	TRBJ2-3	.	TRBD2	TGTGCCAGCAGCCGCCGCGGGGAGGGTACGCAGTATTTT	CASSRRGEGTQYF
TRBV6-1	TRBJ2-1	.	.	TGTGCCAGCAGTGAGGACTACAATTTTTTCAATGAGCAGTTCTTC	CASSEDYNFFNEQFF
TRBV7-9	TRBJ1-5	few	.	TGTGCCAGCAGCTTGGGGCCCGGCTTTAATCAGCCCCAGCATTTT	CASSLGPGFNQPQHF
TRBV29-1	TRBJ2-2	.	TRBD1	TGCAGCGCCTGGGCGCCGGGACAGGGGGTCGCCGGGGAGCTGTTTTTT	CSAWAPGQGVAGELFF
TRBV5-1	TRBJ2-3	once	TRBD2	TGCGCCAGCGGGGCGGGGGTCACAGATACGCAGTATTTT	CASGAGVTDTQYF
TRBV11-2	TRBJ1-1	once	TRBD1	TGTGCCAGCAGCTACTGGACAGGACGATCTCTTGAAGCTTTCTTT	CASSYWTGRSLEAFF
TRBV4-2	TRBJ1-1	.	.	TGTGCCAGCAGCCACCGCCCGGGGAGGCTTGACACTGAAGCTTTCTTT	CASSHRPGRLDTEAFF
TRBV7-2	TRBJ2-3	once	TRBD2	TGTGCCAGCAGCCTACGACTAGCGGGAGGTACAGATACGCAGTATTTT	CASSLRLAGGTDTQYF
TRBV27	TRBJ1-3	.	.	TGTGCCAGAGGGGTCCCGGGAGCCGGAAACACCATATATTTT	CARGVPGAGNTIYF
TRBV27	TRBJ2-3	.	.	TGTGCCAGCAGGGAGATGGGGCATACGCAGTATTTT	CASREMGHTQYF
TRBV11-1	TRBJ2-4	.	TRBD2	TGTGCCAGCAGCTCCTATCCTAGCGGGAGGGCCAGGGACATTCAGTACTTC	CASSSYPSGRARDIQYF
TRBV28	TRBJ2-2	few	.	TGTGCCAGCAGTTTAGGGGGGGCGAGGACCGGGGAGCTGTTTTTT	CASSLGGARTGELFF
TRBV9	TRBJ2-7	.	TRBD1	TGTGCCAGCAGCGTAGGCTGGACAGGGAAATACGAGCAGTACTTC	CASSVGWTGKYEQYF
TRBV11-2	TRBJ1-3	.	.	TGTGCCAGCAGCTTAGTTCTTCTAAGCTCTGGAAACACCATATATTTT	CASSLVLLSSGNTIYF
TRBV5-1	TRBJ1-3	.	.	TGCGCCAGCAGCTTGGGGGCCAGGGCTGGAAACACCATATATTTT	CASSLGARAGNTIYF
TRBV5-1	TRBJ2-1	.	TRBD1	TGCGCCAGCAGCTGGGGGACAGGGGGCGATGAGCAGTTCTTC	CASSWGTGGDEQFF
TRBV6-5	TRBJ2-5	.	.	TGTGCCAGCAGACGACAGGGACTCGAGACCCAGTACTTC	CASRRQGLETQYF
TRBV28	TRBJ2-1	once	.	TGTGCCAGCAGGACTTTGGGACGAGGGGGAGAGCAGTTCTTC	CASRTLGRGGEQFF
TRBV7-6	TRBJ2-2	.	TRBD1	TGTGCCAGCACCCGCGGGACAGGGAACACCGGGGAGCTGTTTTTT	CASTRGTGNTGELFF
TRBV7-2	TRBJ2-1	.	.	TGTGCCAGCAGCTCCCGGGTAAACAATGAGCAGTTCTTC	CASSSRVNNEQFF
TRBV9	TRBJ2-5	.	TRBD1	TGTGCCAGCAGCGGGGGGACAGGGCGTAGTGAGACCCAGTACTTC	CASSGGTGRSETQYF
TRBV4-1	TRBJ2-7	.	TRBD2	TGCGCCAGCAGCCAGGTCCCGGGACTAGCCTCGACCGAGCAGTACTTC	CASSQVPGLASTEQYF